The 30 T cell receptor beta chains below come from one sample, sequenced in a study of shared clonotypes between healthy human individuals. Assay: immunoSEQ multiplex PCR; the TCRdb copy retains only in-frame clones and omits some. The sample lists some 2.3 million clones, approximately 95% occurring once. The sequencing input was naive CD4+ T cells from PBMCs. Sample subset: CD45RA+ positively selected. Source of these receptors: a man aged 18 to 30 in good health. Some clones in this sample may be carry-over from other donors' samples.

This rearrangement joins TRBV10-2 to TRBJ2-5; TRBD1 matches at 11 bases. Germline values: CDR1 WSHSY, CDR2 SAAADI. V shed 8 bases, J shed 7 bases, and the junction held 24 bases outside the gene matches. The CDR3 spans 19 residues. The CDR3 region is CASRGKTIRDRGISGTQYF. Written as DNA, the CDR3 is TGCGCCAGCCGCGGCAAAACGATCCGGGACAGGGGGATTTCTGGGACCCAGTACTTC.

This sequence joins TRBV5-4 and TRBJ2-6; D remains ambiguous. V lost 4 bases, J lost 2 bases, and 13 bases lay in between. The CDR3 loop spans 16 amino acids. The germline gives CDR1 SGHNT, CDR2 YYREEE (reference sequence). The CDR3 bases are TGTGCCAGCAGCCATGACCGAGTAGCTGGGGCCAACGTCCTGACTTTC. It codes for CASSHDRVAGANVLTF.

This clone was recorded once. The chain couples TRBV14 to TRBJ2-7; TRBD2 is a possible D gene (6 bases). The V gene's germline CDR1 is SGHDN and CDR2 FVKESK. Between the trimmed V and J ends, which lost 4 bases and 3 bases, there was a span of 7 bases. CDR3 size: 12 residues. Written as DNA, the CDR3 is TGTGCCAGCAGCCGACTAGGCTACGAGCAGTACTTC. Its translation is CASSRLGYEQYF.

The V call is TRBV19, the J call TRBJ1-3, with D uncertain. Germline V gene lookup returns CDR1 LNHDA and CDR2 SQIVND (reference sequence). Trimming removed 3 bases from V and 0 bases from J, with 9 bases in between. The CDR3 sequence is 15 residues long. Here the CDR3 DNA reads TGTGCCAGTAGTATTGGCGCATACTCTGGAAACACCATATATTTT. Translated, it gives CASSIGAYSGNTIYF.

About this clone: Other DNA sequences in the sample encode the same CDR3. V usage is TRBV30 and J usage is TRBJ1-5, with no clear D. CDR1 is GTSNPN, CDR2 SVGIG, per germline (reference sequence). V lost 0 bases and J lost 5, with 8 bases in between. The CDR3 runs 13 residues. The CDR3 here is CAWSVSEDQPQHF. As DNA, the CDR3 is TGTGCCTGGAGTGTGTCTGAGGATCAGCCCCAGCATTTT.

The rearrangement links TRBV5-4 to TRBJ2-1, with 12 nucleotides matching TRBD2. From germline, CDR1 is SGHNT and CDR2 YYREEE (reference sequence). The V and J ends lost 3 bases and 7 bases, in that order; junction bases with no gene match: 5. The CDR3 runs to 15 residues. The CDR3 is CASSSRLAGENEQFF. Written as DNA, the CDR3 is TGTGCCAGCAGCTCCCGACTAGCGGGAGAAAATGAGCAGTTCTTC.

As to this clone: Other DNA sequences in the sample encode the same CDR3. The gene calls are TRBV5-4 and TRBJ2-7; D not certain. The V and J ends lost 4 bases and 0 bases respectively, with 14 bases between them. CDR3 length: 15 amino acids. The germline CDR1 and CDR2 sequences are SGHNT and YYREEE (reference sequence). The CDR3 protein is CASSPPGQRSYEQYF. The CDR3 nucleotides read TGTGCCAGCAGCCCTCCCGGCCAGCGCTCCTACGAGCAGTACTTC.

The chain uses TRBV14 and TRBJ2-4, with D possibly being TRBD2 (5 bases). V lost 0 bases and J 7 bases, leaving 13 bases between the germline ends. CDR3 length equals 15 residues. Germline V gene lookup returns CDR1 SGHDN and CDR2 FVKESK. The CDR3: CASSQDPGGWNIQYF. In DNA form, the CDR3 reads TGTGCCAGCAGCCAAGATCCCGGAGGTTGGAACATTCAGTACTTC.

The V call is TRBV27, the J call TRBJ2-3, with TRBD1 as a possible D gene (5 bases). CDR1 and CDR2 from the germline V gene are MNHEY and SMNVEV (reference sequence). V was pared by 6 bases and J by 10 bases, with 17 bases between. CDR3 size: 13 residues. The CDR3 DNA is TGTGCCAGCAGCTCTCTCCAGGGTTTTTCGCAGTATTTT. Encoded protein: CASSSLQGFSQYF.

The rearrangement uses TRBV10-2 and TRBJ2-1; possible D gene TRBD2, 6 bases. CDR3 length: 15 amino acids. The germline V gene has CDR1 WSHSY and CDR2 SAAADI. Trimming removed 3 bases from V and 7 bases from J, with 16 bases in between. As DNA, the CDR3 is TGCGCCAGCAGTGATGGGAGCCTTGGGAGGAATGAGCAGTTCTTC. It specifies CASSDGSLGRNEQFF.

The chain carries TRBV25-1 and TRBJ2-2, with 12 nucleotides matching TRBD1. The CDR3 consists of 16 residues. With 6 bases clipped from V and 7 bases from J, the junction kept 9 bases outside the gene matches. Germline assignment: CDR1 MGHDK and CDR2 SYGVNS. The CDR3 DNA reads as TGTGCCAGCAGCGAACCGGGACAGGGGGCCAACGGGGAGCTGTTTTTT. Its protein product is CASSEPGQGANGELFF.

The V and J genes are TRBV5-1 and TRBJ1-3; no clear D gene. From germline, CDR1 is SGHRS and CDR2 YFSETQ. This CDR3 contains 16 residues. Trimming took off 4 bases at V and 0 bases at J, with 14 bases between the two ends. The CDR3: CASSRAPLLSGNTIYF. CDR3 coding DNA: TGCGCCAGCAGCAGGGCCCCGTTACTCTCTGGAAACACCATATATTTT.

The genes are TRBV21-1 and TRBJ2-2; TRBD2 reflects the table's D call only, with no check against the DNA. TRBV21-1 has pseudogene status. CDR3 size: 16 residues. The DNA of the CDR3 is TGTGCCAGCAGCAAAGAGATCGGGACTCGAACCGGGGAGCTGTTTTTT. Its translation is CASSKEIGTRTGELFF.

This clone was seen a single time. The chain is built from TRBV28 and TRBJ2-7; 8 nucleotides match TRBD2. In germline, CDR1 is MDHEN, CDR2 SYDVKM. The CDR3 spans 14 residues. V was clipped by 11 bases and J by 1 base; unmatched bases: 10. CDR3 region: CAGAGGRGSYEQYF. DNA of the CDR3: TGTGCCGGCGCGGGGGGACGGGGATCCTACGAGCAGTACTTC.

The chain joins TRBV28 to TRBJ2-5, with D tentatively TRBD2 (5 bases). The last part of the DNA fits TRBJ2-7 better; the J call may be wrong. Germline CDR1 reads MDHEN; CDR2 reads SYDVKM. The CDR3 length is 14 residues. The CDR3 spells CASSFGVRMNEQYF. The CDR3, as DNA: TGTGCCAGCAGTTTCGGGGTACGAATGAACGAGCAGTACTTC.

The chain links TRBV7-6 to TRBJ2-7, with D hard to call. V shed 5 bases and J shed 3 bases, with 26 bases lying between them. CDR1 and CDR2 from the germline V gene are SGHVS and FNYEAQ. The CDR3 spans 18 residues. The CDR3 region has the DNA TGTGCCAGCAGCGTAGAGGCCCCCTTTGGTAGCCGTAACTACGAGCAGTACTTC. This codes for CASSVEAPFGSRNYEQYF.

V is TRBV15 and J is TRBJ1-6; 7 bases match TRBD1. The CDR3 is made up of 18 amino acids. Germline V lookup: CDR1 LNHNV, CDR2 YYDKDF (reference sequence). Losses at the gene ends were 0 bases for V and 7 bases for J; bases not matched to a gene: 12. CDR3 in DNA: TGTGCCACCAGCAGAGATCAAATCTCCGGGACAGCGAATTCACCCCTCCACTTT. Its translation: CATSRDQISGTANSPLHF.

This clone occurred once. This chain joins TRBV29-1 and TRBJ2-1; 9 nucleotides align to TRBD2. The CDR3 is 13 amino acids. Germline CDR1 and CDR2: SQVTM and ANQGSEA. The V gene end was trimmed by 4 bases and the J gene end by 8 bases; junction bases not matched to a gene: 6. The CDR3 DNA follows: TGCAGCGTTGGGCCTAGCGGGATTTATGAGCAGTTCTTC. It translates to CSVGPSGIYEQFF.

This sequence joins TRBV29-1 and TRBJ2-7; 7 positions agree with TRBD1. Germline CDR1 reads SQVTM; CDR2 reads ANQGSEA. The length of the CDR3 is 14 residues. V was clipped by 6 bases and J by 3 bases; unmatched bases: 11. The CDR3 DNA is TGCAGCGTAGTTGGTAGGTCAGGGGGCTACGAGCAGTACTTC. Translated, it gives CSVVGRSGGYEQYF.

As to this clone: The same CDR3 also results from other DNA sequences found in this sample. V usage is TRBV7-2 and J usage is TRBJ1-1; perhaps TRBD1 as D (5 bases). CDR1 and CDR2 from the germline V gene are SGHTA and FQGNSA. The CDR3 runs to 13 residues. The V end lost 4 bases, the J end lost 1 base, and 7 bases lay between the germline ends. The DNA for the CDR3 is TGTGCCAGCAGCTCTGACAGGAACACTGAAGCTTTCTTT. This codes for CASSSDRNTEAFF.

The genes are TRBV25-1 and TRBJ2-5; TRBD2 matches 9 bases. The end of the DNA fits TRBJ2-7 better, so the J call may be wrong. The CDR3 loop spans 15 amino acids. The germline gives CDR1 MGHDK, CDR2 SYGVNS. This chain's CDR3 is CASWGGATSGYEQYF. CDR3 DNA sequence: TGTGCCAGCTGGGGGGGTGCGACTAGCGGCTACGAGCAGTACTTC.

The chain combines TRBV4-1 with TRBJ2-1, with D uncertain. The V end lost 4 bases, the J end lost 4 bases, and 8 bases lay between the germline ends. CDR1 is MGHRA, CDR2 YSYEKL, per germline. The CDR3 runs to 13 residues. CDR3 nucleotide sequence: TGCGCCAGCAGCCCACAACATTACAATGAGCAGTTCTTC. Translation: CASSPQHYNEQFF.

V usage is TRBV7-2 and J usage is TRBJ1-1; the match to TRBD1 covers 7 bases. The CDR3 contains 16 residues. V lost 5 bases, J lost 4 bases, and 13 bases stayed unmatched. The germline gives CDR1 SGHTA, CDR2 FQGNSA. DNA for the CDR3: TGTGCCAGCAGCGCCCAAGGGGGCCTGGCAGGCACTGAAGCTTTCTTT. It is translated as CASSAQGGLAGTEAFF.

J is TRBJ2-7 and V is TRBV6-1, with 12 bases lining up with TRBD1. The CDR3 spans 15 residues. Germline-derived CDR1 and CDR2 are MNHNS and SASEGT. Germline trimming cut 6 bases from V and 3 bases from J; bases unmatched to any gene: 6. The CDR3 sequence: CASSPGTGGGYEQYF. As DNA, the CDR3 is TGTGCCAGCAGCCCCGGGACAGGGGGCGGCTACGAGCAGTACTTC.

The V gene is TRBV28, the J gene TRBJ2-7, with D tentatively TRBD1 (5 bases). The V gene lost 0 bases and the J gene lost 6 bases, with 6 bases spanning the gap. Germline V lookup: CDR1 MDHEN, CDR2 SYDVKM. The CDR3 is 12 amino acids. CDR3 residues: CASSLWGLEQYF. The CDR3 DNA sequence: TGTGCCAGCAGTTTATGGGGGCTCGAGCAGTACTTC. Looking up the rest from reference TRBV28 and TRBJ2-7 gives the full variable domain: DVKVTQSSRYLVKRTGEKVFLECVQDMDHENMFWYRQDPGLGLRLIYFSYDVKMKEKGDIPEGYSVSREKKERFSLILESASTNQTSMYLCASSLWGLEQYFGPGTRLTVT.

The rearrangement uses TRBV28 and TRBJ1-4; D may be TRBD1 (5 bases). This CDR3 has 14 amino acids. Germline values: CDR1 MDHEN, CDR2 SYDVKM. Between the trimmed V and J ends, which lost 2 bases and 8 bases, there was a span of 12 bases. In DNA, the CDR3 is TGTGCCAGCAGTTTAGGGGCTTTAAGAGAAAAACTGTTTTTT. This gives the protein CASSLGALREKLFF.

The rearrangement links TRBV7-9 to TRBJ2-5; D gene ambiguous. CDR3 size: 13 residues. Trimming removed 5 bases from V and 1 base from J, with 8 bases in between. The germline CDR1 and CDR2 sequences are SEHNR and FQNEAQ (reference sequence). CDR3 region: CASSLYGQETQYF. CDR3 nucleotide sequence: TGTGCCAGCAGCCTCTACGGCCAAGAGACCCAGTACTTC.

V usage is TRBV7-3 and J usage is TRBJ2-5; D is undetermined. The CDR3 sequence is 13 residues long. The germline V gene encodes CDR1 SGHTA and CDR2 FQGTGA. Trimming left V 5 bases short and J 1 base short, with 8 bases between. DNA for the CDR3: TGTGCCAGCAGCCCCCATGGCCAAGAGACCCAGTACTTC. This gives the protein CASSPHGQETQYF. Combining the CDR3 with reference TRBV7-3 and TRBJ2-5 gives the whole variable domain GAGVSQTPSNKVTEKGKYVELRCDPISGHTALYWYRQSLGQGPEFLIYFQGTGAADDSGLPNDRFFAVRPEGSVSTLKIQRTERGDSAVYLCASSPHGQETQYFGPGTRLLVL.

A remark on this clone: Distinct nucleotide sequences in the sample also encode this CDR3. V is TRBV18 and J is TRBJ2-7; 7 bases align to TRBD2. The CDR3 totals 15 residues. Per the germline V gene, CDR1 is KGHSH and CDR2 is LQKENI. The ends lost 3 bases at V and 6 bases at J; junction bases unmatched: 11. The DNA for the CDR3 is TGTGCCAGCTCACCGTTAGCGGGTGCTAGACTCGAGCAGTACTTC. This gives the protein CASSPLAGARLEQYF.

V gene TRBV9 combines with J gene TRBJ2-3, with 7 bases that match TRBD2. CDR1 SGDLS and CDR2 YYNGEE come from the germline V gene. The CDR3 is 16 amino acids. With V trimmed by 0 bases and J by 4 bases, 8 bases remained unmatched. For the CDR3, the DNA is TGTGCCAGCAGCGTAGACGGTGCGGGAGCGGCAGATACGCAGTATTTT. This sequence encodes CASSVDGAGAADTQYF.